This T cell receptor (beta chain) was recorded in a study of cytomegalovirus exposure and HLA in healthy donors. General study results and limits: Generally TCR sequences proved uncommon, though certain public TCRs appeared in numerous donors. According to a subsequent analysis, TCR clusters from the first cohort were inclined to appear together in the roughly 120 validation repertoires. In vitro, three CMV-associated chains proved specific for CMV antigens.

Libraries were prepared by immunoSEQ multiplex PCR; TCRdb keeps only in-frame clonotypes and omits some of them. Of some 110,000 clones in the sample, more than 75% were seen once. To note about this clone: Its target is unknown.

The donors were part of the validation cohort, which consisted of under 150 subjects and was separate from the first cohort of 666 subjects. CDR1 is SGHDN, CDR2 FVKESK, per germline. The CDR3 is made up of 15 amino acids. Trimming cost V 1 base and J 5 bases; bases outside gene matches: 7. This chain links TRBV14 with TRBJ1-1; 7 nucleotides match TRBD1. The sequenced sample was PBMCs. The TCR comes from a man younger than 35 in good health and CMV-seronegative. CDR3: CASSQVAGGRTEAFF. The CDR3 DNA reads TGTGCCAGCAGCCAAGTGGCAGGGGGTAGAACTGAAGCTTTCTTT.